The 18 T cell receptor beta chains presented below share a single source sample, sequenced in a study of Ad26.COV2.S vaccination and SARS-CoV-2 variants. The assay was immunoSEQ multiplex PCR, and TCRdb's table has in-frame clones only and misses some. This sample has 350,000 to 400,000 clones; 75% to 90% occur once, and the top ten carry 3% to 4.5%. Treatment reported: around 19 received Ad26.COV2.S at low or high dose, single or two shots; several received placebo; per-sample allocation not given. Sampling happened 63 days after the first vaccine or placebo injection. Sequencing was performed on peripheral blood, taken in a trial of Ad26.COV2.S vaccine versus placebo. These receptors all come from a person aged 18-60 years who received the Ad26.COV2.S COVID-19 vaccine or a placebo.

This clone came up a few times. J is TRBJ1-2 and V is TRBV2; a possible D gene is TRBD1 (5 bases). Germline assignment: CDR1 SNHLY and CDR2 FYNNEI. Between the trimmed V and J ends, which lost 4 bases and 13 bases, there was a span of 13 bases. This CDR3 is built from 11 residues. The CDR3 DNA follows: TGTGCCAGCAGTGTTGGAGGGGTGTGCACCTTC. It codes for CASSVGGVCTF.

V is TRBV6-5 and J is TRBJ1-1; the D is unclear. Deletions cut 8 bases from V and 0 bases from J, with 10 bases between. The CDR3 loop spans 13 amino acids. Per germline, CDR1 MNHEY and CDR2 SVGAGI. Here the CDR3 reads CASARTVNTEAFF. The CDR3, as DNA: TGTGCCAGCGCTAGGACGGTGAACACTGAAGCTTTCTTT.

The J gene is TRBJ2-7, the V gene TRBV2; possible D gene TRBD2, 6 bases. The CDR3 runs 13 residues. V was pared by 3 bases and J by 2 bases, with 8 bases between. Germline CDR1 reads SNHLY; CDR2 reads FYNNEI. Written as DNA, the CDR3 is TGTGCCAGCAGTGAGCCTAGCGCCTACGAGCAGTACTTC. Its protein is CASSEPSAYEQYF.

The chain carries TRBV6-2 or TRBV6-3 and TRBJ2-7; 8 positions match TRBD2. Germline lookup yields CDR1 MNHEY and CDR2 SVGEGT. CDR3 size: 14 residues. J lost 2 bases, V lost 3 bases, and 3 bases had no gene match. The CDR3 DNA sequence: TGTGCCAGCAGTTATGTCGGGGGGGCCTACGAGCAGTACTTC. This codes for CASSYVGGAYEQYF.

This clone was counted only a few times. The V gene is TRBV7-2, the J gene TRBJ1-2; D unclear. CDR1 and CDR2 (germline): SGHTA, FQGNSA. Trimming cost V 5 bases and J 1 base, with 8 bases left between them. The CDR3 sequence is 13 residues long. CDR3 coding DNA: TGTGCCAGCAGCACCCCCCTTAACTATGGCTACACCTTC. As protein: CASSTPLNYGYTF.

J is TRBJ2-2 and V is TRBV6-1; possible D gene TRBD2, 6 bases. This CDR3 spans 14 amino acids. V lost 1 base and J 6 bases, leaving 9 bases between the germline ends. Germline V gene lookup returns CDR1 MNHNS and CDR2 SASEGT. CDR3 sequence reads: CASSEGPGAGELFF. Here the CDR3 DNA reads TGTGCCAGCAGTGAAGGCCCGGGGGCCGGGGAGCTGTTTTTT.

This clone was counted only a few times. The J gene is TRBJ2-1, the V gene TRBV7-2; D is unresolved. The CDR3 extends over 15 amino acids. Germline CDR1 and CDR2: SGHTA and FQGNSA. V dropped 1 base and J dropped 2 bases, with 9 bases sitting between them. CDR3 in DNA: TGTGCCAGCAGCTTAGACCAGGATCCCTACAATGAGCAGTTCTTC. This sequence encodes CASSLDQDPYNEQFF.

The DNA for the CDR3 is TGTGCCAGCAGCAACAATTCACCCCTCCACTTT. Translated, it gives CASSNNSPLHF. This rearrangement joins TRBV7-9 to TRBJ1-6; no firm D call. Germline V gives CDR1 SEHNR, CDR2 FQNEAQ (reference sequence). The CDR3 contains 11 residues. Trimming shortened V by 5 bases and J by 7 bases, and 3 bases separated the two germline ends.

The rearrangement joins TRBV3-1 (or the pseudogene TRBV3-2) to TRBJ2-1; no clear D. CDR3 length equals 12 residues. Trimming removed 4 bases from V and 5 bases from J, with 6 bases in between. From germline, CDR1 is LGHDT and CDR2 YNNKEL (reference sequence). The CDR3 region is CASSPNHNEQFF. The CDR3, as DNA: TGTGCCAGCAGCCCTAACCACAATGAGCAGTTCTTC.

The CDR3 protein is CASSLQGSSEQFF. The CDR3 nucleotides are TGCGCCAGCAGCCTACAGGGGTCCAGTGAGCAGTTCTTC. The rearrangement joins TRBV5-1 to TRBJ2-1; 7 nucleotides align to TRBD1. The J segment lost 9 bases and the V segment lost 4 bases, leaving 7 bases of the junction unmatched. This CDR3 contains 13 residues. Germline CDR1 and CDR2: SGHRS and YFSETQ.

The CDR3 bases are TGTGCCTCCCGGGGATTAGGGGAGACCCAGTACTTC. Residues: CASRGLGETQYF. The chain carries TRBV19 and TRBJ2-5; possibly TRBD2 for D (5 bases). Deletions cut 11 bases from V and 5 bases from J, with 15 bases between. CDR3 length: 12 residues. Germline V CDR1 and CDR2: LNHDA, SQIVND (reference sequence).

This chain links TRBV30 with TRBJ2-2; D remains ambiguous. Germline-derived CDR1 and CDR2 are GTSNPN and SVGIG (reference sequence). The CDR3 consists of 14 residues. Between the trimmed V and J ends, which lost 0 bases and 4 bases, there was a span of 9 bases. In nucleotides, the CDR3 is TGTGCCTGGAGTGTCACACGATTCACCGGGGAGCTGTTTTTT. Translated, it gives CAWSVTRFTGELFF.

The chain combines TRBV9 with TRBJ2-2, with a possible D match to TRBD1 (5 bases). The V end was cut by 0 bases, the J end by 4 bases, with 7 bases between. Per germline, CDR1 SGDLS and CDR2 YYNGEE. The CDR3 contains 14 residues. The CDR3 DNA sequence: TGTGCCAGCAGCGTAGGTCAGGGCACCGGGGAGCTGTTTTTT. This encodes CASSVGQGTGELFF.

The chain uses TRBV7-9 and TRBJ1-6; D is perhaps TRBD1 (5 bases). V lost 3 bases and J 6 bases, leaving 15 bases between the germline ends. Germline V lookup: CDR1 SEHNR, CDR2 FQNEAQ (reference sequence). The CDR3 length is 16 residues. Here the CDR3 reads CASSLTVGLGNSPLHF. CDR3 nucleotide sequence: TGTGCCAGCAGCTTGACAGTCGGGTTAGGTAATTCACCCCTCCACTTT. The full variable domain, its missing parts supplied by reference TRBV7-9 and TRBJ1-6, is DTGVSQNPRHKITKRGQNVTFRCDPISEHNRLYWYRQTLGQGPEFLTYFQNEAQLEKSRLLSDRFSAERPKGSFSTLEIQRTEQGDSAMYLCASSLTVGLGNSPLHFGNGTRLTVT.

This clone was picked up a small number of times. Here the CDR3 reads CASTKEPLARQYF. For the CDR3, the DNA is TGTGCCAGCACGAAAGAGCCTCTCGCAAGGCAGTACTTC. The rearrangement links TRBV25-1 to TRBJ2-7; D unresolved. The CDR3 is made up of 13 amino acids. The V gene lost 7 bases and the J gene lost 9 bases, with 19 bases spanning the gap. Germline assignment: CDR1 MGHDK and CDR2 SYGVNS.

This chain joins TRBV6-2 or TRBV6-3 and TRBJ2-1; D gene unclear. This CDR3 region has 14 residues. Germline values: CDR1 MNHEY, CDR2 SVGEGT. Trimming shortened V by 1 base and J by 15 bases, and 19 bases separated the two germline ends. CDR3 region: CASSYLKNGSPRFF. The CDR3 DNA follows: TGTGCCAGCAGTTACTTGAAAAACGGGTCCCCTAGGTTCTTC.

The CDR3 sequence: CASSFFGVSYNEQFF. The CDR3 bases are TGTGCCAGCAGCTTTTTTGGGGTCTCCTACAATGAGCAGTTCTTC. The chain joins TRBV5-6 to TRBJ2-1; D uncertain. The CDR3 runs 15 residues. CDR1 is SGHDT, CDR2 YYEEEE, per germline. The germline V and J ends were trimmed by 2 bases and 0 bases, with 9 bases remaining between them.

V is TRBV7-6 and J is TRBJ1-1; 7 nucleotides align to TRBD1. The CDR3 has 14 residues. V lost 2 bases and J lost 7; bases outside the gene matches: 7. Germline assignment: CDR1 SGHVS and CDR2 FNYEAQ. CDR3 sequence: CASSLQGEWNEAFF. The CDR3 bases are TGTGCCAGCAGCTTACAGGGGGAATGGAATGAAGCTTTCTTT.